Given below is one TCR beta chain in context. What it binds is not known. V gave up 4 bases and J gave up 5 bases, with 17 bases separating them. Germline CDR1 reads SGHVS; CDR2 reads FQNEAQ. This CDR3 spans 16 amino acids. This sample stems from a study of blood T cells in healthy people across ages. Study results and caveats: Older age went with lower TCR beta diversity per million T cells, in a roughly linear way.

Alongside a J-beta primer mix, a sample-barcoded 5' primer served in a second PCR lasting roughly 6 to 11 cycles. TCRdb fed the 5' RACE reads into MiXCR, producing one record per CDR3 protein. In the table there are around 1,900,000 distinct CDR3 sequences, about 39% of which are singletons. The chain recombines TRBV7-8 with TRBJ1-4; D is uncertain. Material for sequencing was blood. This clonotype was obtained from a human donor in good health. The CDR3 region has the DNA TGTGCCAGCAGCTCCTATGGCGAACAAGGCAATGAAAAACTGTTTTTT. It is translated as CASSSYGEQGNEKLFF.